This TCR beta chain was observed in a study of control samples from healthy donors and cancer patients. Measured with immunoSEQ multiplex PCR; TCRdb has only the in-frame clones, and not every one. Of around 90,000 clones in the sample, 85% to 90% were seen once. Per germline, CDR1 SGDLS and CDR2 YYNGEE. Trimming removed 4 bases from V and 6 bases from J; junction bases left unmatched: 11. The CDR3 is made up of 16 amino acids. This TCR was sampled from a woman in her 40s in good health. Sequences were obtained from blood. This rearrangement joins TRBV9 to TRBJ2-2; the match to TRBD1 covers 8 bases. The CDR3 DNA follows: TGTGCCAGCAGCCGAGGGGGACAGGTGACCGCCGGGGAGCTGTTTTTT. This translates into CASSRGGQVTAGELFF. The full variable domain, rest sourced from reference TRBV9 and TRBJ2-2, is DSGVTQTPKHLITATGQRVTLRCSPRSGDLSVYWYQQSLDQGLQFLIQYYNGEERAKGNILERFSAQQFPDLHSELNLSSLELGDSALYFCASSRGGQVTAGELFFGEGSRLTVL.